Below are 13 T cell receptor beta chains sequenced from a single sample in a study of PD-1 blockade in mismatch repair-deficient tumors. Repertoires were generated with immunoSEQ multiplex PCR, while TCRdb's copy carries only in-frame clones and drops some. The repertoire holds around 100,000 clones, with about three quarters as singletons. This specimen consisted of peripheral blood, obtained roughly 60 weeks after starting pembrolizumab. The receptors stem from an adult with mismatch repair-deficient cancer.

This sequence joins TRBV11-2 and TRBJ2-3; 10 bases align to TRBD2. This CDR3 comprises 15 residues. Germline-derived CDR1 and CDR2 are SGHAT and FQNNGV. The J segment lost 3 bases and the V segment lost 2 bases, leaving 2 bases of the junction unmatched. The CDR3 protein is CASSLSGRGTDTQYF. For the CDR3, the DNA is TGTGCCAGCAGCTTAAGCGGGAGGGGAACAGATACGCAGTATTTT.

This chain links TRBV11-2 with TRBJ1-2; D unresolved. The V and J ends lost 5 bases and 8 bases respectively, with 12 bases between them. The CDR3 is 12 amino acids. CDR1 and CDR2 (germline): SGHAT, FQNNGV. CDR3 residues: CASSPFSGGYTF. CDR3 sequence (DNA): TGTGCCAGCAGCCCCTTTTCGGGGGGCTACACCTTC. Together with reference TRBV11-2 and TRBJ1-2, the CDR3 gives the full variable domain: EAGVAQSPRYKIIEKRQSVAFWCNPISGHATLYWYQQILGQGPKLLIQFQNNGVVDDSQLPKDRFSAERLKGVDSTLKIQPAKLEDSAVYLCASSPFSGGYTFGSGTRLTVV.

This chain connects TRBV4-3 to TRBJ2-1; 12 bases fit TRBD2. The CDR3 contains 17 residues. Germline V gives CDR1 LGHNA, CDR2 YSLEER. J lost 6 bases, V lost 0 bases, and 6 bases had no gene match. The CDR3 protein is CASSQDLGLAGFNEQFF. For the CDR3, the DNA is TGCGCCAGCAGCCAAGATCTAGGACTAGCGGGATTCAATGAGCAGTTCTTC.

The chain is built from TRBV12-5 and TRBJ1-1; D is unresolved. The CDR3 runs to 14 residues. Germline V CDR1 and CDR2: LGHNT, FRNRAP. V lost 2 bases and J lost 0, with 7 bases in between. CDR3 nucleotides: TGTGCTAGTGGTTTGCCAGCCCTGAACACTGAAGCTTTCTTT. Its protein is CASGLPALNTEAFF.

V usage is TRBV25-1 and J usage is TRBJ2-7; 12 positions match TRBD2. The J segment lost 2 bases and the V segment lost 1 base, leaving 0 bases of the junction unmatched. Germline assignment: CDR1 MGHDK and CDR2 SYGVNS. This CDR3 has 15 residues. CDR3 nucleotide sequence: TGTGCCAGCAGTGAATCTAGCGGGGGGGCCTACGAGCAGTACTTC. It yields the protein CASSESSGGAYEQYF.

The chain carries TRBV6-1 and TRBJ1-2; the match to TRBD1 covers 8 bases. Germline CDR1 and CDR2: MNHNS and SASEGT. J was trimmed by 5 bases and V by 4 bases; bases with no gene match: 15. The CDR3 is 17 amino acids. CDR3 bases: TGTGCCAGCAGTGCTCGGACCGGACAGGGTTCATCTTATGGCTACACCTTC. It yields the protein CASSARTGQGSSYGYTF.

The sample holds one count of this clone. The junction and the germline gene differ at one end; a read error may be behind it. V and J are TRBV6-5 and TRBJ2-7, with unresolved D. The germline V gene encodes CDR1 MNHEY and CDR2 SVGAGI. The CDR3 extends over 11 amino acids. This CDR3 is CAISDSYEQYF. The CDR3, as DNA: TGTGCCATCAGTGACTCCTACGAGCAGTACTTC.

This sequence joins TRBV7-2 and TRBJ2-3; D call uncertain. CDR3 size: 16 residues. The germline V gene encodes CDR1 SGHTA and CDR2 FQGNSA. Trimming left V 5 bases short and J 2 bases short, with 17 bases between. The DNA of the CDR3 is TGTGCCAGCAGCCATCCCTTTGGGGTGCCCACAGATACGCAGTATTTT. This codes for CASSHPFGVPTDTQYF.

This clone was detected only a few times. The J gene is TRBJ2-2, the V gene TRBV27; D is uncertain. Germline V gene lookup returns CDR1 MNHEY and CDR2 SMNVEV (reference sequence). The V end lost 5 bases, the J end lost 1 base, and 2 bases lay between the germline ends. The CDR3 is made up of 12 amino acids. In nucleotides, the CDR3 is TGTGCCAGCAGTCTGAACACCGGGGAGCTGTTTTTT. Translation: CASSLNTGELFF.

The V gene is TRBV18, the J gene TRBJ1-1, with D unclear. Germline-derived CDR1 and CDR2 are KGHSH and LQKENI. The CDR3 contains 13 residues. Trimming stripped 4 bases from V and 5 bases from J, with 11 bases between. In DNA, the CDR3 is TGTGCCAGCTCACAATCCGTAGATACTGAAGCTTTCTTT. Its protein is CASSQSVDTEAFF.

The chain has TRBV9 and TRBJ2-1, with D tentatively TRBD2 (5 bases). The V gene's germline CDR1 is SGDLS and CDR2 YYNGEE. The CDR3 contains 15 residues. V shed 0 bases and J shed 4 bases, with 11 bases lying between them. The CDR3 loop is CASSVVPGEYNEQFF. As DNA, the CDR3 is TGTGCCAGCAGCGTAGTTCCCGGGGAATACAATGAGCAGTTCTTC.

V usage is TRBV5-5 and J usage is TRBJ2-7; the D call may be TRBD1 or TRBD2 (5 bases each). The length of the CDR3 is 14 residues. CDR1 SGHKS and CDR2 YYEKEE come from the germline V gene (reference sequence). Trimming removed 5 bases from V and 1 base from J, with 13 bases in between. The DNA for the CDR3 is TGTGCCAGCAGTTGGGGGACCCCTTCCTACGAGCAGTACTTC. It codes for CASSWGTPSYEQYF. Full variable domain (outside the CDR3, taken from reference TRBV5-5 and TRBJ2-7): DAGVTQSPTHLIKTRGQQVTLRCSPISGHKSVSWYQQVLGQGPQFIFQYYEKEERGRGNFPDRFSARQFPNYSSELNVNALLLGDSALYLCASSWGTPSYEQYFGPGTRLTVT.

The chain is built from TRBV5-1 and TRBJ2-3; TRBD2 matches at 12 bases. Looked up from germline, CDR1 is SGHRS and CDR2 is YFSETQ. The CDR3 contains 15 residues. Losses at the gene ends were 2 bases for V and 4 bases for J; bases not matched to a gene: 2. CDR3 residues: CASSFGLAGSDTQYF. The CDR3 nucleotides are TGCGCCAGCAGCTTCGGACTAGCGGGGTCAGATACGCAGTATTTT.